This is a list of T cell receptor beta chains from one sample in a study of cytomegalovirus exposure and HLA in healthy donors. TCRdb's copy holds only in-frame clones and misses some; the assay was immunoSEQ multiplex PCR. The table lists 130,000 or so clones, about 62% of them singletons. Source material: PBMCs. All receptors derive from a woman between 35 and 50 years old in good health and CMV-seropositive. Each CDR3 is given with its conserved first and last residue. A D gene is named only where the DNA matches it firmly. The size of a clone is reported for some rows only, either as once, few or many, or as a class for expanded clones.

j_call clone_size v_call d_call cdr3_nt cdr3_aa
TRBJ2-5 once TRBV6-6 TRBD1 TGTGCCAGCAGTTACGGGACAGTGTTTGAGACCCAGTACTTC CASSYGTVFETQYF
TRBJ2-7 once TRBV5-4 TRBD1 TGTGCCAGCAGCTTGGACGGGACAGGGACCTACGAGCAGTACTTC CASSLDGTGTYEQYF
TRBJ2-7 NA TRBV4-1 NA TGCGCCAGCAGCCAGGATCTAGCTCCTTCCTACGAGCAGTACTTC CASSQDLAPSYEQYF
TRBJ1-5 few TRBV19 NA TGTGCCAGTAGTATCTACGTCTGGCCCCAGCATTTT CASSIYVWPQHF
TRBJ2-3 NA TRBV6-1 NA TGTGCCAGCAGTGTAATAGATTGGGATACGCAGTATTTT CASSVIDWDTQYF
TRBJ1-4 few TRBV6-5 NA TGTGCCAGCAGTTACGGGGGGGCTAATGAAAAACTGTTTTTT CASSYGGANEKLFF
TRBJ1-6 NA TRBV28 NA TGTGCCAGCAGCCCTGGCGGGGGCCGGTCCTATAATTCACCCCTCCACTTT CASSPGGGRSYNSPLHF
TRBJ2-7 few TRBV4-2 NA TGTGCCAGCAGCCAAGATTACAGATCGAGTAGCGGATACGAGCAGTACTTC CASSQDYRSSSGYEQYF
TRBJ2-7 NA TRBV5-6 TRBD1 TGTGCCAGCAGCTTGTTAGGACAGGGGTTTGGCGAGCAGTACTTC CASSLLGQGFGEQYF
TRBJ2-7 NA TRBV12-5 NA TGTGCTAGTGCCTCCCTAGGCAGTTTCTACGAGCAGTACTTC CASASLGSFYEQYF
TRBJ1-4 NA TRBV28 TRBD1 TGTGCCAGCAGTACCGGACAGGGTAATGAAAAACTGTTTTTT CASSTGQGNEKLFF
TRBJ2-3 few TRBV25-1 TRBD1 TGTGCCAGCAGTGCCCCCTGGGACAGGGGAACAGATACGCAGTATTTT CASSAPWDRGTDTQYF
TRBJ1-2 NA TRBV27 TRBD1 TGTGCCAGCAGTACAAGGACAGGGTTTGGCTACACCTTC CASSTRTGFGYTF
TRBJ2-7 NA TRBV10-1 TRBD2 TGCGCCAGCAGTCCGGGACTAGCAAGCGAGCAGTACTTC CASSPGLASEQYF
TRBJ1-5 NA TRBV27 NA TGTGCCAGCAGTTTGCGCCAGGCTTCGAATCAGCCCCAGCATTTT CASSLRQASNQPQHF
TRBJ1-5 NA TRBV27 NA TGTGCCAGCAGTTTAGAGGGGGGGGACTCTCACAATCAGCCCCAGCATTTT CASSLEGGDSHNQPQHF
TRBJ2-7 NA TRBV29-1 TRBD1 TGCAGCGTTAGACAGGGGGCGGGGGAGCAGTACTTC CSVRQGAGEQYF
TRBJ1-5 NA TRBV27 TRBD1 TGTGCCAGCAGTTACGGACAGGGAGCGAGGGCCCAGCATTTT CASSYGQGARAQHF
TRBJ1-2 NA TRBV29-1 TRBD1 TGCAGCGGCAGAGGGACAGAAGGAGGCTACACCTTC CSGRGTEGGYTF
TRBJ1-1 few TRBV18 TRBD1 TGTGCCAGCTCCCGAGAGGGACAGAAGAACACTGAAGCTTTCTTT CASSREGQKNTEAFF
TRBJ2-2 NA TRBV2 NA TGTGCCAGCAGTGAGGGCCCCGGCCTACCGGAGCTGTTTTTT CASSEGPGLPELFF
TRBJ1-2 NA TRBV29-1 TRBD1 TGCAGCGTGGGACAGGGGGCGAACTATGGCTACACCTTC CSVGQGANYGYTF
TRBJ1-4 NA TRBV10-3 NA TGTGCCATCAGTGACTCTCGAGGACAGATTAATGAAAAACTGTTTTTT CAISDSRGQINEKLFF
TRBJ2-7 NA TRBV2 NA TGTGCCAGCAGTGCAGGGACACTTACTTACGAGCAGTACTTC CASSAGTLTYEQYF
TRBJ1-2 NA TRBV30 NA TGTGCCTGGAGTGCCCCCTTACAGGGAAAGTATGGCTACACCTTC CAWSAPLQGKYGYTF
TRBJ2-1 NA TRBV7-9 TRBD2 TGTGCCAGCAGCTTTGGATTCAGGACTAGCGGGAGCCATGAGCAGTTCTTC CASSFGFRTSGSHEQFF
TRBJ2-7 NA TRBV6-6 TRBD1 TGTGCCAGCAGTAAAGGACAGGGGGGAACCTACGAGCAGTACTTC CASSKGQGGTYEQYF
TRBJ1-6 NA TRBV11-2 NA TGTGCCAGCAGCCTTCTTCAGGGGAATTCACCCCTCCACTTT CASSLLQGNSPLHF
TRBJ1-4 NA TRBV9 TRBD1 TGTGCCAGCAGCGTCCAGACAGGGGGTTATGAAAAACTGTTTTTT CASSVQTGGYEKLFF
TRBJ2-5 NA TRBV29-1 NA TGCAGCGTTGAAGTTAATAGTAAAGAGACCCAGTACTTC CSVEVNSKETQYF
TRBJ1-2 NA TRBV7-2 NA TGTGCCAGCAGCTTAGACCTGCCCCTCTCGGGTGGCTACACCTTC CASSLDLPLSGGYTF
TRBJ1-4 NA TRBV28 NA TGTGCCAGCAGCCTGGGCGGGGTGCTTAATGAAAAACTGTTTTTT CASSLGGVLNEKLFF
TRBJ2-7 few TRBV7-9 NA TGTGCCAGCAGCGCCAGGGACATCTCCTACGAGCAGTACTTC CASSARDISYEQYF
TRBJ2-7 few TRBV27 TRBD1 TGTGCCAGCAGTTCCCCCATCCGGGACAGGAACTACGAGCAGTACTTC CASSSPIRDRNYEQYF
TRBJ1-6 NA TRBV30 NA TGTGCCCGCCAGACAGATAATTCACCCCTCCACTTT CARQTDNSPLHF
TRBJ1-5 NA TRBV5-8 TRBD1 TGTGCCAGCAGCCCGGGACAGCAAACCGATAGCAATCAGCCCCAGCATTTT CASSPGQQTDSNQPQHF
TRBJ2-1 once TRBV5-6 TRBD2 TGTGCCAGCAGCCGCGGGGGACCCTCCTACAATGAGCAGTTCTTC CASSRGGPSYNEQFF
TRBJ2-7 few TRBV7-9 TRBD2 TGTGCCAGCAGCCTCCGGGCGGGGGATAACTCCTACGAGCAGTACTTC CASSLRAGDNSYEQYF
TRBJ2-5 NA TRBV9 NA TGTGCCAGCAGCCCCACTAGTCGAGGAGAGACCCAGTACTTC CASSPTSRGETQYF
TRBJ1-2 NA TRBV18 TRBD1 TGTGCCAGCTCACCACCCGCCTCCGGGACAGGGCTCTACACCTTC CASSPPASGTGLYTF
TRBJ2-7 few TRBV6-6 NA TGTGCCAGCAGCGTGGGGGCGTACGAGCAGTACTTC CASSVGAYEQYF
TRBJ2-5 NA TRBV27 TRBD2 TGTGCCACTTCCAGCGGGAGAGGCGAGACCCAGTACTTC CATSSGRGETQYF
TRBJ1-2 NA TRBV7-9 NA TGTTCCAGCAGTTTATCTGGGCCCTATGGCTACACCTTC CSSSLSGPYGYTF
TRBJ2-7 NA TRBV5-1 TRBD1 TGCGCCAGCAGCTTAGGGGACAGGGGCTACGAGCAGTACTTC CASSLGDRGYEQYF
TRBJ1-1 NA TRBV6-5 TRBD1 TGTGCCAGCAGTTACTTTGGACAGGTCACTGAAGCTTTCTTT CASSYFGQVTEAFF
TRBJ1-4 few TRBV29-1 TRBD1 TGCAGCGCCCGGACAGGGGTCAGAGGGGCTAATGAAAAACTGTTTTTT CSARTGVRGANEKLFF
TRBJ1-1 NA TRBV5-1 NA TGCGCCAGCAGCTTGGGAGCCGGAGGCGCTGAAGCTTTCTTT CASSLGAGGAEAFF
TRBJ1-4 few TRBV7-6 TRBD1 TGTGCCAGCAGCCTCCAACCCCCCCGGGACAGACAACGAAATGAAAAACTGTTTTTT CASSLQPPRDRQRNEKLFF
TRBJ2-1 NA TRBV7-2 TRBD2 TGTGCCAGCAGCGCATTAGCAGGGACTAGGGTCGACAATGAGCAGTTCTTC CASSALAGTRVDNEQFF
TRBJ2-5 NA TRBV6-1 NA TGTGCCAGCAGTGGGGGACTGGAAGAGACCCAGTACTTC CASSGGLEETQYF
TRBJ2-1 few TRBV6-4 TRBD1 TGTGCCAGCAGTGACGGGGACAGGAATGAGCAGTTCTTC CASSDGDRNEQFF
TRBJ2-3 once TRBV7-9 TRBD2 TGTGCCAGCAGCTCCGGGACTAGCGGGAGTGCAGATACGCAGTATTTT CASSSGTSGSADTQYF
TRBJ2-7 NA TRBV29-1 TRBD1 TGCAGCGTCGCACAGGGGATTGGGGAGCAGTACTTC CSVAQGIGEQYF
TRBJ1-2 NA TRBV14 NA TGTGCCAGCAGCCAAGCGGGAGGCAGGAATAACTATGGCTACCCCTTC CASSQAGGRNNYGYPF